This T cell receptor (beta chain) is from a study of T cells in Graves' hyperthyroidism and ophthalmopathy. Study-level points and caveats: Separating ophthalmopathy from stable hyperthyroidism was achieved by a 13 V-J model.

Researchers amplified the TCR beta CDR3 regions from RNA transcripts. RT-PCR in the first round (using the HTBI primer set) targeted the TCR CDR3. TCRdb re-analysed the multiplex PCR reads in MiXCR, keeping a single row per CDR3 protein. Among 560,000 or so distinct CDR3 sequences, 46% were seen once, and the ten largest hold roughly 8.2%. It was considered stable Graves' hyperthyroidism when ophthalmopathy did not progress within 18 months. Clinicians diagnosed patients from clinical symptoms, serum thyroxine and TRAb, thyroid ultrasound and orbital computed tomography. Germline CDR1 reads LNHNV; CDR2 reads YYDKDF (reference sequence). V was shortened by 0 bases and J by 6 bases, with 5 bases between the two germline ends. This CDR3 is 12 amino acids long. This clonotype was detected only once. Its specificity is unknown.

The V gene is TRBV15, the J gene TRBJ1-1; a possible D gene is TRBD1 (5 bases). The specimen was peripheral blood or thyroid tissue (not recorded which). This receptor was identified in a woman aged 18-29 years with Graves' hyperthyroidism. The CDR3 nucleotides read TGTGCCACCAGCAGAGACAGGGCTGAAGCTTTCTTT. As protein: CATSRDRAEAFF.